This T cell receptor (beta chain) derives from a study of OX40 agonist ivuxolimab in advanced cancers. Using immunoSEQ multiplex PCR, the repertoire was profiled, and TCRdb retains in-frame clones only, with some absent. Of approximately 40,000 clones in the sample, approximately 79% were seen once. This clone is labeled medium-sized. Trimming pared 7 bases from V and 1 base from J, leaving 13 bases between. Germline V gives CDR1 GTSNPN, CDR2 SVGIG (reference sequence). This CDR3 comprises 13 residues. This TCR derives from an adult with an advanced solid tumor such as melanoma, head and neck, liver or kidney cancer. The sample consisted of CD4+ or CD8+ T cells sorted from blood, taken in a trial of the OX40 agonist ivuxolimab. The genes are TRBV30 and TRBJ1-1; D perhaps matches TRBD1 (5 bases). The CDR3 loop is CASLARENTEAFF. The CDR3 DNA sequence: TGTGCCTCGTTGGCCAGGGAGAACACTGAAGCTTTCTTT.